This T cell receptor (beta chain) was found in a study of CD8 T cells in Susac syndrome. Study-wide results and limits: The study acknowledged a relatively small number of individuals in its TCR sequencing and HLA analysis.

RNA amounts of about 0.45 to 1 ug underwent reverse transcription with random hexamers. TCRdb re-analysed the immunoSEQ multiplex PCR reads in MiXCR, keeping a single row per CDR3 protein. The data contain hundreds of thousands of distinct CDR3 sequences, approximately 95% of them singletons. Per the germline V gene, CDR1 is LGHDT and CDR2 is YNNKEL (reference sequence). The junction had 4 bases not matched to a gene; V was cut back by 0 bases and J by 4 bases. This CDR3 spans 15 amino acids. Worth noting for this clonotype: The antigen is not known.

The sample consisted of CD4+ T cells from PBMCs. This TCR was sampled from a human donor with multiple sclerosis. The chain employs TRBV3-1 and TRBJ1-2, with TRBD1 identical over 8 bases. This chain's CDR3 is CASSQDGQGFYGYTF. The CDR3 nucleotides are TGTGCCAGCAGCCAAGATGGACAGGGTTTCTATGGCTACACCTTC.